The clone carrying this TCR beta chain was seen once. These data come from a study of blood T cell repertoires in COVID-19. Study context: Acute and convalescent COVID-19 samples came from the United States, Italy and Spain.

V gave up 4 bases and J gave up 0 bases; unmatched junction bases: 12. Germline loops: CDR1 SNHLY, CDR2 FYNNEI. The CDR3 contains 18 residues. Sequencing used immunoSEQ multiplex PCR; TCRdb keeps in-frame clones, though not all of them. This sample has 40,000 to 45,000 clones, with around 90% found just once. The TCR sequence derives from a man in his forties or fifties with COVID-19, enrolled during active disease. Material for sequencing was peripheral blood. The chain is built from TRBV2 and TRBJ1-3; TRBD1 matches 7 bases. The chain's CDR3 is CASSGPLSTGRSGNTIYF. The CDR3 nucleotides read TGTGCCAGCAGTGGTCCCCTTTCGACAGGGCGCTCTGGAAACACCATATATTTT.